This is a list of T cell receptor beta chains from one sample in a study of Ad26.COV2.S vaccination and SARS-CoV-2 variants. TCRdb's table, derived via immunoSEQ multiplex PCR, lists solely in-frame clones and lacks some. The sample includes more than 300,000 clones, roughly nine tenths seen only once; the top ten take 6.4%. The sample consisted of peripheral blood, taken in a trial of Ad26.COV2.S vaccine versus placebo. The receptor set was obtained from a person aged 18-65 years who received the Ad26.COV2.S COVID-19 vaccine or a placebo. Each CDR3 is given with its conserved first and last residue. A D gene is named only where the DNA matches it firmly. For some rows the clone size is stated as once, few or many, or as a class when expanded; others skip it.

TRBV7-2,-,-,TRBJ2-5,13,CASSYRVVETQYF,TGTGCCAGCAGCTACAGGGTAGTGGAGACCCAGTACTTC
TRBV2,-,-,TRBJ2-3,12,CASSERSNTQYF,TGTGCCAGCAGTGAAAGGAGTAATACGCAGTATTTT
TRBV7-9,-,-,TRBJ1-1,13,CASSYDSNTEAFF,TGTGCCAGCAGCTATGACAGTAACACTGAAGCTTTCTTT
TRBV3-1/TRBV3-2,-,-,TRBJ1-3,14,CATRGGLRGNTIYF,TGTGCCACCCGGGGGGGTCTTCGCGGAAACACCATATATTTT
TRBV7-9,-,-,TRBJ1-3,15,CASSFGPSSGNTIYF,TGTGCCAGCAGCTTCGGCCCGAGCTCTGGAAACACCATATATTTT
TRBV2,TRBD1,few,TRBJ1-2,11,CASSPDRVVTF,TGTGCCAGCAGCCCCGACAGGGTTGTCACCTTC
TRBV7-3,TRBD1,once,TRBJ1-1,13,CASSLGTDTEAFF,TGTGCCAGCAGCTTAGGGACAGACACTGAAGCTTTCTTT
TRBV30,TRBD2,-,TRBJ2-1,14,CAWNPGTTYNEQFF,TGTGCCTGGAACCCCGGGACTACCTACAATGAGCAGTTCTTC
TRBV2,TRBD1,once,TRBJ2-2,15,CASRAMTGSTGELFF,TGTGCCAGCAGAGCTATGACAGGGAGCACCGGGGAGCTGTTTTTT
TRBV5-6,-,once,TRBJ2-1,11,CASSQSNEQFF,TGTGCCAGCAGCCAATCGAATGAGCAGTTCTTC
TRBV7-2,-,once,TRBJ2-3,16,CASSTKQGVRTDTQYF,TGTGCCAGCAGCACCAAACAGGGAGTTCGAACAGATACGCAGTATTTT
TRBV15,-,-,TRBJ1-1,17,CATSRDTGGRMNTEAFF,TGTGCCACCAGCAGAGATACGGGGGGCCGGATGAACACTGAAGCTTTCTTT
TRBV20-1,-,once,TRBJ2-1,15,CSASSRRGFVDEQFF,TGCAGTGCTAGTAGTCGGAGGGGCTTTGTGGATGAGCAGTTCTTC
TRBV7-2,TRBD1,-,TRBJ2-3,14,CASSLQGVGDTQYF,TGTGCCAGCAGCTTACAGGGGGTGGGAGATACGCAGTATTTT
TRBV28,TRBD1,-,TRBJ2-7,15,CASSLNRGPSYEQYF,TGTGCCAGCAGTTTAAACAGGGGCCCCTCCTACGAGCAGTACTTC
TRBV6-2/TRBV6-3,-,-,TRBJ2-4,14,CASSYGQGMGIQYF,TGTGCCAGCAGTTATGGCCAGGGCATGGGCATTCAGTACTTC
TRBV19,-,-,TRBJ2-3,13,CASSTRPIDTQYF,TGTGCCAGTAGTACGCGGCCGATAGATACGCAGTATTTT
TRBV3-1/TRBV3-2,-,-,TRBJ2-7,16,CASSSLIGGRADEQYF,TGTGCCAGCAGCTCTCTTATCGGGGGAAGGGCCGACGAGCAGTACTTC
TRBV7-3,-,-,TRBJ2-1,15,CASSPTSHVDNEQFF,TGTGCCAGCAGCCCAACTAGCCACGTCGACAATGAGCAGTTCTTC
TRBV2,TRBD1,-,TRBJ1-3,16,CASSEGRGLSGNTIYF,TGTGCCAGCAGTGAGGGCAGGGGGCTGTCTGGAAACACCATATATTTT
TRBV6-2/TRBV6-3,-,-,TRBJ2-1,13,CASSRDGHNEQFF,TGTGCCAGCAGTAGGGACGGGCACAATGAGCAGTTCTTC
TRBV7-2,-,once,TRBJ2-7,12,CASSPKLGEQYF,TGTGCCAGCAGCCCAAAACTGGGGGAGCAGTACTTC
TRBV6-5,-,-,TRBJ2-7,12,CASTLGTYWTKF,TGTGCCAGCACCCTGGGGACATATTGGACGAAATTC
TRBV10-3,-,-,TRBJ2-7,15,CAISESLGTPYEQYF,TGTGCCATCAGTGAGTCTTTGGGGACACCCTACGAGCAGTACTTC
TRBV7-3,-,-,TRBJ1-6,16,CASSSRTGGNNSPLHF,TGTGCCAGCAGCTCCCGGACGGGTGGGAATAATTCACCCCTCCACTTT
TRBV12-3/TRBV12-4,-,-,TRBJ2-6,11,CASSPRTEKTF,TGTGCCAGCAGTCCACGGACTGAAAAAACTTTC
TRBV19,-,-,TRBJ1-2,14,CASSIGSPSTGYTF,TGTGCCAGTAGTATAGGCTCGCCCTCAACCGGCTACACCTTC
TRBV7-2,-,-,TRBJ2-5,13,CASSFMPQETQYF,TGTGCCAGCAGCTTTATGCCCCAAGAGACCCAGTACTTC
TRBV10-3,TRBD1,-,TRBJ1-6,19,CAISVIKWDSGKNNSPLHF,TGTGCCATCAGTGTGATTAAATGGGACAGCGGAAAAAATAATTCACCCCTCCACTTT